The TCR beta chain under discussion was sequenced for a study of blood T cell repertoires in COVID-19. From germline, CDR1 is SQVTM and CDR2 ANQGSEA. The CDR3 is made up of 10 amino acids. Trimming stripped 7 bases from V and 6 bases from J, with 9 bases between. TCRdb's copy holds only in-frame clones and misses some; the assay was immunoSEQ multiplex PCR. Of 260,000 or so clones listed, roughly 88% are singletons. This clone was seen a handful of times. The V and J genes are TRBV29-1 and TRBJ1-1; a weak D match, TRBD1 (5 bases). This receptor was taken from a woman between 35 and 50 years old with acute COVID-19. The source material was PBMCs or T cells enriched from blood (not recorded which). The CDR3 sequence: CSARQPEAFF. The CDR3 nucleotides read TGCAGCGCAAGACAGCCTGAAGCTTTCTTT.